Shown below are 9 T cell receptor beta chains from a single sample sequenced in a study of cytomegalovirus exposure and HLA in healthy donors. The PCR used 60 Vbeta and 13 Jbeta primers. Using immunoSEQ multiplex PCR, the repertoire was profiled, and TCRdb retains in-frame clones only, with some absent. The data show over 75,000 clones, around 84% seen once. The sequencing sample was made of PBMCs. The receptors stem from a woman aged 50 to 60 in good health and CMV-seronegative.

The gene calls are TRBV19 and TRBJ2-3, with 8 bases lining up with TRBD1. The CDR3 loop spans 19 amino acids. Germline V gene data show CDR1 as LNHDA and CDR2 as SQIVND (reference sequence). J was trimmed by 4 bases and V by 3 bases; bases with no gene match: 18. The DNA for the CDR3 is TGTGCCAGTAGTATTCCCCGCCCTCAGGGGGCGAGGAGCCCAGATACGCAGTATTTT. Translation: CASSIPRPQGARSPDTQYF.

This clone has only one observation. This sequence joins TRBV5-1 and TRBJ2-3; the D is unclear. CDR1 SGHRS and CDR2 YFSETQ come from the germline V gene. The V end was cut by 0 bases, the J end by 2 bases, with 7 bases between. The CDR3 covers 14 residues. The CDR3 spells CASSLAGFTDTQYF. CDR3 DNA sequence: TGCGCCAGCAGCTTGGCCGGGTTCACAGATACGCAGTATTTT.

The chain joins TRBV7-8 to TRBJ2-1; the match to TRBD2 covers 8 bases. The trim removed 3 bases at V and 5 bases at J, leaving 6 bases unmatched. Germline CDR1 reads SGHVS; CDR2 reads FQNEAQ. The CDR3 consists of 15 residues. CDR3 bases: TGTGCCAGCAGCTTCGCGGGGGGCCTCGACAATGAGCAGTTCTTC. Its protein is CASSFAGGLDNEQFF. The variable domain in full, completed from reference TRBV7-8 and TRBJ2-1, reads GAGVSQSPRYKVAKRGQDVALRCDPISGHVSLFWYQQALGQGPEFLTYFQNEAQLDKSGLPSDRFFAERPEGSVSTLKIQRTQQEDSAVYLCASSFAGGLDNEQFFGPGTRLTVL.

CDR3 protein: CASSPGTSGRYTDTQYF. Written as DNA, the CDR3 is TGTGCCAGCAGCCCCGGGACTAGCGGGAGGTACACAGATACGCAGTATTTT. The chain uses TRBV7-9 and TRBJ2-3; TRBD2 matches at 15 bases. Trimming removed 5 bases from V and 2 bases from J; junction bases left unmatched: 5. Germline values: CDR1 SEHNR, CDR2 FQNEAQ (reference sequence). CDR3 length equals 17 residues.

The rearrangement links TRBV28 to TRBJ1-1; no definite D call. V was clipped by 5 bases and J by 1 base, with 11 bases between them. The CDR3 is 14 residues long. Per the germline V gene, CDR1 is MDHEN and CDR2 is SYDVKM. The CDR3 DNA reads as TGTGCCAGCAGTCCCCCGACAAGGAACACTGAAGCTTTCTTT. Translating it yields CASSPPTRNTEAFF.

The V gene is TRBV4-1, the J gene TRBJ2-5, with 9 positions matching TRBD1. Per the germline V gene, CDR1 is MGHRA and CDR2 is YSYEKL. Unmatched junction bases numbered 9, after V lost 1 base and J lost 3 bases. The CDR3 runs to 17 residues. CDR3 protein: CASSQGLQRTGEETQYF. The CDR3 DNA reads TGCGCCAGCAGCCAAGGGTTGCAAAGGACAGGGGAAGAGACCCAGTACTTC.

The gene calls are TRBV5-1 and TRBJ2-1; 10 nucleotides match TRBD2. CDR3 length: 17 residues. Germline CDR1 and CDR2: SGHRS and YFSETQ. V was clipped by 4 bases and J by 1 base; unmatched bases: 8. The CDR3 here is CASSSQPSGSSYNEQFF. The CDR3 nucleotides are TGCGCCAGCAGCAGCCAGCCTAGCGGGAGTTCCTACAATGAGCAGTTCTTC.

The chain has TRBV19 and TRBJ1-2, with TRBD1 matching over 10 bases. The junction had 14 bases not matched to a gene; V was cut back by 6 bases and J by 4 bases. CDR1 is LNHDA, CDR2 SQIVND, per germline (reference sequence). This CDR3 comprises 17 residues. DNA for the CDR3: TGTGCCAGTAGAACACGCCTGACAGGGGGCGATGGCTATGGCTACACCTTC. Translating it yields CASRTRLTGGDGYGYTF.

J is TRBJ2-2 and V is TRBV27; no definite D call. The CDR3 length is 16 residues. Germline CDR1 is MNHEY and CDR2 is SMNVEV (reference sequence). Trimming removed 5 bases from V and 5 bases from J, with 18 bases in between. Here the CDR3 DNA reads TGTGCCAGCAGTCCCCCAATGTGGGCCAAGACCGGGGAGCTGTTTTTT. It encodes CASSPPMWAKTGELFF.